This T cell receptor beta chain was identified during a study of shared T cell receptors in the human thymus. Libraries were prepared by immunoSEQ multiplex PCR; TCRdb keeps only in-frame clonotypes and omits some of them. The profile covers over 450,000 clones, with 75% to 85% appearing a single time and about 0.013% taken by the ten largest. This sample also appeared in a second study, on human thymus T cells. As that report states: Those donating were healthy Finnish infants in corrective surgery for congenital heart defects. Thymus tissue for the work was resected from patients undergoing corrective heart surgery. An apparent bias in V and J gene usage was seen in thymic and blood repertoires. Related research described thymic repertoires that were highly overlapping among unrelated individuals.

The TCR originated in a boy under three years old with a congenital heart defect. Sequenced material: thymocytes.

The CDR3, as DNA: TGCAGCGTTCGGAGCGGGAGGGAATCCTACAATGAGCAGTTCTTC. Amino acid sequence: CSVRSGRESYNEQFF. The rearrangement links TRBV29-1 to TRBJ2-1; 10 bases map to TRBD2. CDR1 and CDR2 from the germline V gene are SQVTM and ANQGSEA. This CDR3 comprises 15 residues. Unmatched junction bases numbered 5, after V lost 5 bases and J lost 1 base.